This TCR beta chain was identified in a study of beta chain features in type 1 diabetes. Purity exceeded 95% in all sorted populations. With 5 bases removed from V and 2 bases from J, the gap between germline ends came to 9 bases. The CDR3 totals 13 residues. CDR1 is SEHNR, CDR2 FQNEAQ, per germline (reference sequence). This clone has a handful of counts. Expressed TCRB transcripts were sequenced because the isolated RNA had all been reverse transcribed beforehand. Method: immunoSEQ multiplex PCR; TCRdb's copy keeps in-frame clones and lacks some. Here the sample spans 970,000 or so clones, 17% being singletons.

This receptor was taken from a woman between 18 and 30 years old in good health. The chain carries TRBV7-9 and TRBJ2-5; maybe TRBD1 (6 bases). Sequencing used naive CD4+ T cells from blood. The CDR3 DNA reads TGTGCCAGCAGCAGACAGGCTCAAGAGACCCAGTACTTC. This gives the protein CASSRQAQETQYF.